A single sample is the source of the 28 T cell receptor beta chains below, sequenced in a study of early stage breast cancer tumors. Using immunoSEQ multiplex PCR, the repertoire was profiled, and TCRdb retains in-frame clones only, with some absent. The sample consists of around 9,700 clones, over 70% of them appearing once. Specimen: breast tumor tissue. The receptors shown here come from a person aged 65 to 85 with breast cancer.

The CDR3 here is CAGASPGQGVGNTIYF. CDR3 sequence (DNA): TGTGCCGGCGCGAGCCCGGGACAGGGGGTAGGAAACACCATATATTTT. The gene calls are TRBV6-6 and TRBJ1-3, with 11 bases identical to TRBD1. Germline V gene lookup returns CDR1 MNHNY and CDR2 SVGAGI (reference sequence). Trimming at V came to 11 bases and at J to 4 bases, leaving 13 bases not matched to a gene. This CDR3 is built from 16 residues.

The V gene is TRBV28, the J gene TRBJ2-1; 9 bases fit TRBD2. V was pared by 4 bases and J by 7 bases, with 17 bases of the junction left unmatched. The CDR3 sequence is 18 residues long. Germline CDR1 reads MDHEN; CDR2 reads SYDVKM. The CDR3 region is CASSSHSSGGGGWNEQFF. The CDR3 DNA reads as TGTGCCAGCAGTTCCCATTCTAGTGGCGGGGGGGGTTGGAATGAGCAGTTCTTC.

This chain links TRBV19 with TRBJ1-1; no clear D. The germline CDR1 and CDR2 sequences are LNHDA and SQIVND (reference sequence). The V end was cut by 0 bases, the J end by 1 base, with 3 bases between. The CDR3 is 13 residues long. This chain's CDR3 is CASSIEQNTEAFF. The CDR3 coding sequence is TGTGCCAGTAGTATAGAACAGAACACTGAAGCTTTCTTT.

The J gene is TRBJ2-1, the V gene TRBV5-1, with unresolved D. CDR1 SGHRS and CDR2 YFSETQ come from the germline V gene. The CDR3 covers 14 residues. With 7 bases removed from V and 0 bases from J, the gap between germline ends came to 11 bases. The CDR3 sequence is CASGQSSSYNEQFF. CDR3 coding DNA: TGCGCCAGCGGTCAATCTAGCTCCTACAATGAGCAGTTCTTC.

Here the CDR3 reads CASNLRENTANYGYTF. Here the CDR3 DNA reads TGCGCCAGCAACCTCAGGGAAAATACAGCTAACTATGGCTACACCTTC. The chain links TRBV10-1 to TRBJ1-2; weak D call: TRBD1 (5 bases). CDR1 WNHNN and CDR2 SYGVQD come from the germline V gene (reference sequence). V shed 7 bases and J shed 0 bases, with 18 bases lying between them. The CDR3 runs to 16 residues.

This rearrangement joins TRBV27 to TRBJ2-7, with 8 bases identical to TRBD1. Unmatched junction bases numbered 5, after V lost 8 bases and J lost 2 bases. CDR3 length equals 13 residues. Per the germline V gene, CDR1 is MNHEY and CDR2 is SMNVEV (reference sequence). The CDR3 protein is CASASGQAYEQYF. In DNA form, the CDR3 reads TGTGCCAGCGCCTCGGGACAGGCCTACGAGCAGTACTTC.

The chain combines TRBV10-3 with TRBJ1-4; 7 bases align to TRBD1. From germline, CDR1 is ENHRY and CDR2 SYGVKD. CDR3 length equals 16 residues. Trimming cost V 3 bases and J 2 bases; bases outside gene matches: 6. This chain's CDR3 is CAISERQGATNEKLFF. For the CDR3, the DNA is TGTGCCATCAGTGAAAGACAGGGTGCCACTAATGAAAAACTGTTTTTT.

The chain uses TRBV19 and TRBJ2-5; D is unclear. Trimming stripped 4 bases from V and 3 bases from J, with 9 bases between. Germline V gene sequence: CDR1 LNHDA, CDR2 SQIVND (reference sequence). CDR3 length: 13 residues. The CDR3 DNA reads as TGTGCCAGTAGTAAGAGACATGAAGAGACCCAGTACTTC. It codes for CASSKRHEETQYF.

V usage is TRBV7-3 and J usage is TRBJ2-1, with TRBD2 identical over 13 bases. The CDR3 covers 15 residues. Germline V gene data show CDR1 as SGHTA and CDR2 as FQGTGA. V lost 4 bases and J lost 5; bases outside the gene matches: 2. The CDR3 region is CASSSTSGGHNEQFF. CDR3 sequence (DNA): TGTGCCAGCAGCTCGACTAGCGGGGGGCACAATGAGCAGTTCTTC.

J is TRBJ1-1 and V is TRBV10-3; tentatively, D is TRBD1 (5 bases). CDR1 and CDR2 (germline): ENHRY, SYGVKD. CDR3 length: 12 residues. V was pared by 6 bases and J by 6 bases, with 11 bases between. The CDR3 region is CAISQGLAEAFF. CDR3 nucleotides: TGTGCCATCAGCCAGGGTTTGGCTGAAGCTTTCTTT.

This chain links TRBV7-6 with TRBJ2-3, with 8 bases identical to TRBD2. CDR1 is SGHVS and CDR2 is FNYEAQ in the germline V gene. The V gene end was trimmed by 5 bases and the J gene end by 3 bases; junction bases not matched to a gene: 13. CDR3 length: 17 residues. The CDR3 coding sequence is TGTGCCAGCAGCCCCGGGCTGCGGGGGGCAGGAACAGATACGCAGTATTTT. Amino acid sequence: CASSPGLRGAGTDTQYF.

The J gene is TRBJ2-5, the V gene TRBV21-1; the DNA was not used to check the table's D call, TRBD2. TRBV21-1 is flagged as a pseudogene. The CDR3 is 16 residues long. CDR3 loop: CASSKAMDGRAGTQYF. The CDR3 bases are TGTGCCAGCAGCAAGGCCATGGATGGGCGGGCTGGGACCCAGTACTTC.

By sample fraction, this clone is medium-sized. The CDR3 sequence: CASSLEMTRAVNTGELFF. In DNA, the CDR3 is TGTGCCAGCAGCTTGGAAATGACTAGAGCCGTCAATACCGGGGAGCTGTTTTTT. The V call is TRBV5-4, the J call TRBJ2-2, with D maybe TRBD2 (6 bases). Germline V gives CDR1 SGHNT, CDR2 YYREEE (reference sequence). The ends were cut back, 0 bases at V and 5 bases at J, with 20 bases in the middle. This CDR3 is 18 amino acids long.

The genes are TRBV2 and TRBJ2-7; 10 positions match TRBD1. Unmatched junction bases numbered 5, after V lost 1 base and J lost 5 bases. This CDR3 contains 15 residues. From germline, CDR1 is SNHLY and CDR2 FYNNEI. CDR3 coding DNA: TGTGCCAGCAGTGAAGGACAGGGGGCGATAAACGAGCAGTACTTC. Protein product: CASSEGQGAINEQYF.

The rearrangement joins TRBV5-6 to TRBJ1-6; D call uncertain. This CDR3 has 14 residues. Germline lookup yields CDR1 SGHDT and CDR2 YYEEEE. Trimming shortened V by 7 bases and J by 0 bases, and 8 bases separated the two germline ends. The CDR3 sequence is CASGRSSYNSPLHF. The CDR3 bases are TGTGCCAGCGGGCGTAGCTCCTATAATTCACCCCTCCACTTT.

The chain employs TRBV18 and TRBJ1-2, with D possibly TRBD1 on 5 matching bases. With 0 bases removed from V and 7 bases from J, the gap between germline ends came to 18 bases. Germline assignment: CDR1 KGHSH and CDR2 LQKENI. The length of the CDR3 is 16 residues. Here the CDR3 DNA reads TGTGCCAGCTCACCACCAACCGGGGGGATTATTGGTGGCTACACCTTC. Translation gives CASSPPTGGIIGGYTF.

The count of this clone is one. This chain joins TRBV9 and TRBJ2-7, with a tentative D call TRBD1 (6 bases). The CDR3 is 15 amino acids. The V end lost 4 bases, the J end lost 6 bases, and 20 bases lay between the germline ends. Germline assignment: CDR1 SGDLS and CDR2 YYNGEE. The CDR3 spells CASSPSEGVYFEQYF. In nucleotides, the CDR3 is TGTGCCAGCAGCCCAAGTGAGGGGGTCTACTTCGAGCAGTACTTC.

This chain connects TRBV18 to TRBJ2-2, with TRBD1 matching 7 bases. The CDR3 consists of 14 residues. Germline assignment: CDR1 KGHSH and CDR2 LQKENI. V shed 5 bases, J shed 0 bases, and the junction held 0 bases outside the gene matches. The CDR3 loop is CASSGTANTGELFF. The CDR3 coding sequence is TGTGCCAGCTCAGGGACAGCGAACACCGGGGAGCTGTTTTTT.

This rearrangement joins TRBV7-2 to TRBJ2-5; D remains ambiguous. V was clipped by 1 base and J by 2 bases, with 5 bases between them. This CDR3 is 13 amino acids long. The germline V gene has CDR1 SGHTA and CDR2 FQGNSA. CDR3: CASSLGAQETQYF. Here the CDR3 DNA reads TGTGCCAGCAGCTTAGGGGCACAAGAGACCCAGTACTTC.

The chain employs TRBV7-2 and TRBJ2-7; TRBD1 matches at 7 bases. This CDR3 comprises 15 residues. Germline assignment: CDR1 SGHTA and CDR2 FQGNSA. The V gene end was trimmed by 2 bases and the J gene end by 3 bases; junction bases not matched to a gene: 7. CDR3 residues: CASSLSGTAFYEQYF. In nucleotides, the CDR3 is TGTGCCAGCAGCTTATCCGGGACAGCCTTCTACGAGCAGTACTTC.

The chain recombines TRBV11-3 with TRBJ2-5; a possible D gene is TRBD2 (7 bases). With 5 bases removed from V and 5 bases from J, the gap between germline ends came to 18 bases. Germline CDR1 is SGHNT and CDR2 is YENEEA. The CDR3 is 15 amino acids. In nucleotides, the CDR3 is TGTGCCAGCAGCCCGTCGGGGGGCCTCTTGGAGACCCAGTACTTC. Protein: CASSPSGGLLETQYF.

V and J are TRBV9 and TRBJ1-2; TRBD1 matches 8 bases. V lost 4 bases to trimming and J lost 7 bases; unmatched junction nucleotides: 12. CDR1 SGDLS and CDR2 YYNGEE come from the germline V gene. The CDR3 totals 15 residues. CDR3 residues: CASSPQGASGSGYTF. The CDR3 nucleotides are TGTGCCAGCAGCCCGCAGGGGGCGAGTGGTAGTGGCTACACCTTC.

This sequence joins TRBV23-1 and TRBJ2-4; no clear D. TRBV23-1 is placed among ORFs of uncertain function. The CDR3 covers 18 residues. V was trimmed by 1 base and J by 0 bases, leaving 16 bases between them. CDR3 nucleotides: TGCGCCAGCAGTCAATGGCCCGGCGGAGATCTAGCCAAAAACATTCAGTACTTC. Its translation: CASSQWPGGDLAKNIQYF.

The chain joins TRBV7-2 to TRBJ2-3; 7 bases align to TRBD2. The CDR3 contains 14 residues. J lost 2 bases, V lost 5 bases, and 4 bases had no gene match. The V gene's germline CDR1 is SGHTA and CDR2 FQGNSA. The CDR3 is CASSRDYNTDTQYF. The DNA of the CDR3 is TGTGCCAGCAGCCGGGACTACAACACAGATACGCAGTATTTT.

The CDR3 nucleotides read TGTGCCTGGGGACAGGTGGCACCCGGGGAGCTGTTTTTT. Its translation is CAWGQVAPGELFF. This chain joins TRBV30 and TRBJ2-2; 7 bases agree with TRBD1. V trimming: 5 bases; J trimming: 6 bases; junction bases outside the gene matches: 6. Germline loops: CDR1 GTSNPN, CDR2 SVGIG (reference sequence). CDR3 length equals 13 residues.

This clone was observed a few times. V usage is TRBV9 and J usage is TRBJ2-7; the D gene is possibly TRBD2 (6 bases). This CDR3 spans 16 amino acids. Germline V lookup: CDR1 SGDLS, CDR2 YYNGEE. With 1 base removed from V and 2 bases from J, the gap between germline ends came to 16 bases. This chain's CDR3 is CASSVPASGLTYEQYF. CDR3 coding DNA: TGTGCCAGCAGCGTACCTGCCAGCGGGCTTACCTACGAGCAGTACTTC.

CDR3 DNA: TGTGCCAGCAGCTTGTCGGCTAGCGGGGGCGCAGATACGCAGTATTTT. Residues: CASSLSASGGADTQYF. The J gene is TRBJ2-3, the V gene TRBV5-4; 10 bases align to TRBD2. Germline values: CDR1 SGHNT, CDR2 YYREEE (reference sequence). This CDR3 has 16 amino acids. J lost 4 bases, V lost 1 base, and 6 bases had no gene match.

The chain recombines TRBV6-6 with TRBJ2-3; 10 bases map to TRBD2. CDR3 length: 15 amino acids. Unmatched junction bases numbered 6, after V lost 7 bases and J lost 2 bases. The V gene's germline CDR1 is MNHNY and CDR2 SVGAGI (reference sequence). The CDR3 here is CASNQAGGITDTQYF. The CDR3 DNA follows: TGTGCCAGCAACCAAGCGGGGGGGATCACAGATACGCAGTATTTT.